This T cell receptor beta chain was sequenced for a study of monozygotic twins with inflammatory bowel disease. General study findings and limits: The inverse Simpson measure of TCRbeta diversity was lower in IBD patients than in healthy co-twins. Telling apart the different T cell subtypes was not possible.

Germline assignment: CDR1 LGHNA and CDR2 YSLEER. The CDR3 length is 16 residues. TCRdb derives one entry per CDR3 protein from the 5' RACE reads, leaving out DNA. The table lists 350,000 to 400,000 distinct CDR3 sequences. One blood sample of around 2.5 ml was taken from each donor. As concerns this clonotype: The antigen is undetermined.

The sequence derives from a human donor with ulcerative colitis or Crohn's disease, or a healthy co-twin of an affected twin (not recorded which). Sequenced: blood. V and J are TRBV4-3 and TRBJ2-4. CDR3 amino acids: CASSPEQVLAKNIQYF.